One T cell receptor beta chain is described in this entry. This receptor's antigen is unknown. One base away there is no much larger clone; base qualities are not given. Profiling of TCR beta VDJ combinations and CDR3 sequences used genomic DNA as the template. An Illumina HiSeq 2000 was used for TCR repertoire sequencing. Turning to the authors' computational methods: TRBV/TRBJ rearrangement plots, CDR3 size and DJ length profiles, and Simpson's diversity index were used to assess repertoires. The most abundant DNA sequence in the deep sequencing data was defined as the immunodominant clone. CDR3 amino acid sequences were screened for sharing across subjects and compared with published repertoires and the VDJdb database. Using fastp at Q25 and MiXCR, TCRdb reprocessed the public reads and kept productive beta chains. CDR3 protein duplicates are merged, each entry listing the most common genes and DNA. In this record, the V and J calls reflect TCRdb's handling and not the investigators' own analysis. The sample data list around 180,000 distinct CDR3 sequences, and around three fifths of these were observed just once. Of the sample, roughly 50% is held by the ten largest clones.

The study deep-sequenced TCR repertoires of sorted CD4+ and CD8+ blood T cells from severe aplastic anemia patients and healthy subjects. Ficoll-Paque density gradient centrifugation was used to isolate peripheral blood mononuclear cells. CD4+ and CD8+ T cells were sorted by FACS or magnetic beads before DNA extraction. The data belong to a study of CD8+CD57+ T cells in acquired aplastic anemia (dated by TCRdb to the late 2010s). Context from the whole study: A mean of 3.2 ug of DNA, ranging from roughly 0.2 to 27.4 ug, was extracted from sorted CD4+ and CD8+ cells. General study outcomes and caveats: Between patients and healthy controls, no significant difference in CD8+ Simpson's diversity was found (P=0.060). Over 25 CD8+ CDR3 sequences were found in both patients and controls but appeared to be highly expressed in patients and within the immunodominant clones of the patients.

Spanning cysteine to phenylalanine, the CDR3 consists of 14 amino acids. The kept DNA is CDR3 alone, 42 bases in frame from the first base. CDR1 is given as LGHDT and CDR2 as YNNKEL, both from the germline V gene (reference sequence). Germline trimming: 5 bases from V, 6 bases from J; junction bases outside gene matches: 9. Sample: sorted CD4+, CD8+, or CD8+CD57+ T cells (not recorded which) from PBMCs. The sequence is built from TRBV3-1 and TRBJ2-7; 8 bases in the junction line up with TRBD2. The receptor was derived from a human donor with severe aplastic anemia or a healthy control (not recorded which). This receptor has the CDR3 CASSAGGVMGEQYF. At the DNA level, the sequence is TGTGCCAGCAGCGCCGGGGGGGTTATGGGCGAGCAGTACTTC.